The 7 T cell receptor beta chains presented below share a single source sample, sequenced in a study of PD-1 blockade in classical Hodgkin lymphoma. The time point was: newly diagnosed, previously untreated cHL patient sample. Isolation of CD4+ T cells from thawed PBMCs was performed by magnetic negative selection. Only in-frame clones appear in the TCRdb table, and some are missing; sequencing was by immunoSEQ multiplex PCR. The sample contains 20,000 to 30,000 clones, roughly 89% of which appear only once. Sequenced: CD4+ T cells from blood. These receptors came from a human donor with classical Hodgkin lymphoma.

This sequence joins TRBV18 and TRBJ1-4, with 7 bases aligning to TRBD1. The CDR3 covers 13 residues. Looked up from germline, CDR1 is KGHSH and CDR2 is LQKENI. J gave up 8 bases and V 5 bases, and 5 bases lay outside the gene matches. This chain's CDR3 is CASSSRDREKLFF. As DNA, the CDR3 is TGTGCCAGCTCATCCCGGGACAGAGAAAAACTGTTTTTT. Together with reference TRBV18 and TRBJ1-4, the CDR3 gives the full variable domain: NAGVMQNPRHLVRRRGQEARLRCSPMKGHSHVYWYRQLPEEGLKFMVYLQKENIIDESGMPKERFSAEFPKEGPSILRIQQVVRGDSAAYFCASSSRDREKLFFGSGTQLSVL.

V and J are TRBV7-2 and TRBJ2-5, with 8 bases identical to TRBD1. This CDR3 is 15 amino acids long. V gave up 1 base and J gave up 4 bases; unmatched junction bases: 5. CDR1 SGHTA and CDR2 FQGNSA come from the germline V gene. The CDR3, as DNA: TGTGCCAGCAGCTTAGGGGGACAGGTACGAGAGACCCAGTACTTC. As protein: CASSLGGQVRETQYF.

The rearrangement links TRBV2 to TRBJ2-5; 11 positions agree with TRBD2. Germline CDR1 SNHLY, CDR2 FYNNEI. CDR3 length: 14 amino acids. Trimming at V came to 5 bases and at J to 3 bases, leaving 2 bases not matched to a gene. Here the CDR3 reads CASSWGLAEETQYF. In DNA form, the CDR3 reads TGTGCCAGCAGTTGGGGACTAGCGGAAGAGACCCAGTACTTC.

V usage is TRBV6-5 and J usage is TRBJ2-7, with 8 bases aligning to TRBD1. This CDR3 is 15 amino acids long. V shed 5 bases, J shed 1 base, and the junction held 7 bases outside the gene matches. Germline V gene lookup returns CDR1 MNHEY and CDR2 SVGAGI. The DNA for the CDR3 is TGTGCCAGCAGTCCGGACAGGGCAAGTTCCTACGAGCAGTACTTC. This gives the protein CASSPDRASSYEQYF.

The rearrangement joins TRBV11-2 to TRBJ1-1; D is unresolved. This CDR3 region has 15 residues. The germline V gene encodes CDR1 SGHAT and CDR2 FQNNGV. Trimming took off 1 base at V and 1 base at J, with 10 bases between the two ends. CDR3 protein: CASSLAPRQNTEAFF. DNA of the CDR3: TGTGCCAGCAGCTTAGCCCCCCGACAGAACACTGAAGCTTTCTTT.

V is TRBV5-4 and J is TRBJ2-7; D remains unclear. Trimming took off 2 bases at V and 0 bases at J, with 9 bases between the two ends. The CDR3 consists of 14 residues. From germline, CDR1 is SGHNT and CDR2 YYREEE (reference sequence). Here the CDR3 reads CASSFDRFSYEQYF. The CDR3 nucleotides read TGTGCCAGCAGCTTCGATAGGTTCTCCTACGAGCAGTACTTC.

V gene TRBV21-1 combines with J gene TRBJ2-3; no check of the table's D call, TRBD2, against the DNA was made. TRBV21-1 is marked as a pseudogene. The CDR3 runs to 12 residues. The CDR3 DNA sequence: TGTGCCAGCAGCAAAGGCGGCGATACGCAGTATTTT. This codes for CASSKGGDTQYF.